This entry features one T cell receptor (beta chain) sequence. Antigen unknown. The source of the sample is a study of vaccination and CD4 T cells after COVID-19. Treatment given: approximately 9-day PBMC culture with coronavirus spike peptide pools or control peptides (ViraFEST assay). Sequence data for DNA of cultured CD4+ T cells were generated by the Oncomine TCR Beta short-read assay. Cultures of CD4+ T cells served as the source for extracting genomic DNA. TCRdb itself ran the PCR reads through MiXCR, one entry per CDR3 protein. The data show 20,000 to 30,000 distinct CDR3 sequences, 58% seen once. From germline, CDR1 is MNHEY and CDR2 SVGAGI. V was trimmed by 2 bases and J by 0 bases, leaving 7 bases between them. The CDR3 runs 14 residues.

The chain joins TRBV6-5 to TRBJ1-1; no reliable D call. The receptor was isolated from a human donor who had recovered from COVID-19. The source material was CD4+ T cells from blood, cultured in vitro. CDR3 coding DNA: TGTGCCAGCAGTTACGTCGCAGTGAACACTGAAGCTTTCTTT. Protein: CASSYVAVNTEAFF.